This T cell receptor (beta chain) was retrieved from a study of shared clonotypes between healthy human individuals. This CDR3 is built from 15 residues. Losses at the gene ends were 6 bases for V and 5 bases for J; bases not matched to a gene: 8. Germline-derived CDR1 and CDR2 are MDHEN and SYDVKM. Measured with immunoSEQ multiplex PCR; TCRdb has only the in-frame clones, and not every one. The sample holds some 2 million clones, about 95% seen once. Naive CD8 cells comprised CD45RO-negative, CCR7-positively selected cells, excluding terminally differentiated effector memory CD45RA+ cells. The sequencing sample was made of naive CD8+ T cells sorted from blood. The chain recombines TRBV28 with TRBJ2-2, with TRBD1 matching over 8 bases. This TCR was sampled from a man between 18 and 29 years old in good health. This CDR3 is CASRPGTGGTGELFF. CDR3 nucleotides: TGTGCCAGCAGACCAGGGACAGGCGGGACCGGGGAGCTGTTTTTT.